Each of the 2 T cell receptor beta chains below was sequenced from the same sample in a study of T-cell memory formation after mild COVID-19 (dated by TCRdb to the early 2020s). Library preparation was by 5' RACE. Sequencing relied on an Illumina NovaSeq 6000. TCRdb handled the public reads itself, with Q25 trimming in fastp and clone calling in MiXCR, and kept productive beta chains. CDR3 protein sequences are deduplicated, and each keeps its most common genes and DNA. For this sample there are 470,000 or so distinct CDR3 sequences; more than 15% appear just once. Around a fifth of the sample comes from the top ten. The sample consisted of PBMCs or a T cell subset sorted from them (not recorded which). These TCRs come from a man aged 18 to 30 who had mild COVID-19 (a few samples of this study predate the infection). The sample titles of this study are shuffled in the database, so cell type and time point are left out; the donor was told from shared clones.

This clonotype was picked up a small number of times. CDR3 protein: CASSLTGLPRLTDTQYF. CDR3 sequence (DNA): TGTGCCAGCAGCTTAACCGGACTACCCCGTTTGACAGATACGCAGTATTTT. The chain has TRBV7-2 and TRBJ2-3, with a possible D match to TRBD2 (6 bases). Germline V gene data show CDR1 as SGHTA and CDR2 as FQGNSA. V lost 2 bases and J lost 3, with 18 bases in between. This CDR3 comprises 17 residues.

V is TRBV7-2 and J is TRBJ1-4; 8 bases line up with TRBD1. The CDR3 sequence is 13 residues long. Germline values: CDR1 SGHTA, CDR2 FQGNSA. J was trimmed by 7 bases and V by 5 bases; bases with no gene match: 3. CDR3: CASSGDRGEKLFF. CDR3 nucleotides: TGTGCCAGCAGCGGTGACAGGGGTGAAAAACTGTTTTTT.